This is a list of T cell receptor beta chains from one sample in a study of blood T cell repertoires in COVID-19. TCRdb's copy holds only in-frame clones and misses some; the assay was immunoSEQ multiplex PCR. Altogether 100,000 to 120,000 clones are present, 70% to 80% being singletons, with the ten largest covering under 10%. The material sequenced was peripheral blood. The source is a woman aged 55-75 years with acute or convalescent COVID-19. CDR3s include the opening cysteine and the closing phenylalanine or tryptophan. Fields, in order: clone size, V gene, D gene, J gene, CDR3 protein, CDR3 DNA. A D gene is named only where the DNA matches it firmly. Where a row states a size, it is once, few, many or the class of an expanded clone; other rows omit it.

>-|TRBV5-1|-|TRBJ2-7
CASSFNRAAEQYF
TGCGCCAGCAGCTTCAACAGAGCCGCCGAGCAGTACTTC
>-|TRBV3-1/TRBV3-2|TRBD1|TRBJ1-2
CASSQAGQGGGGIGYTF
TGTGCCAGCAGCCAAGCTGGACAGGGCGGAGGGGGGATCGGCTACACCTTC
>few|TRBV6-5|TRBD2|TRBJ2-2
CASRIDGGGTGELFF
TGTGCCAGCCGTATCGACGGCGGGGGGACCGGGGAGCTGTTTTTT
>-|TRBV7-9|TRBD1|TRBJ1-6
CASSRTGAGNSPLHF
TGTGCCAGCAGCCGTACAGGGGCTGGCAATTCACCCCTCCACTTT
>-|TRBV19|TRBD1|TRBJ2-6
CASSTRQGWTSGANVLTF
TGTGCCAGTAGTACCCGACAGGGCTGGACCTCTGGGGCCAACGTCCTGACTTTC
>few|TRBV7-3|-|TRBJ2-7
CASSLGAGKAYEQYF
TGTGCCAGCAGCTTAGGAGCAGGGAAGGCCTACGAGCAGTACTTC
>-|TRBV30|-|TRBJ2-7
CAWAVNPWYEQYF
TGTGCCTGGGCGGTCAATCCCTGGTACGAGCAGTACTTC
>-|TRBV5-1|TRBD1|TRBJ2-1
CASSYSGGDEQFF
TGCGCCAGCAGCTACTCAGGGGGAGATGAGCAGTTCTTC
>-|TRBV12-3/TRBV12-4|-|TRBJ2-2
CASSLSGPGELFF
TGTGCCAGCAGTTTATCAGGGCCCGGGGAGCTGTTTTTT
>once|TRBV7-3|TRBD1|TRBJ1-1
CASSPQGARVTEAFF
TGTGCCAGCAGCCCCCAGGGGGCGCGGGTCACTGAAGCTTTCTTT
>-|TRBV19|-|TRBJ1-5
CASSNRGGSSNQPQHF
TGTGCCAGTAGTAATAGGGGGGGAAGTAGCAATCAGCCCCAGCATTTT
>-|TRBV24-1|-|TRBJ1-1
CATRGLGQDTEAFF
TGTGCCACCAGGGGGTTGGGGCAGGACACTGAAGCTTTCTTT
>-|TRBV19|TRBD1|TRBJ1-4
CASSQAGTANEKLFF
TGTGCCAGTAGTCAAGCCGGGACAGCTAATGAAAAACTGTTTTTT
>-|TRBV4-1|-|TRBJ1-2
CASSPSSDYGYTF
TGCGCCAGCAGCCCTAGCTCAGACTATGGCTACACCTTC
>-|TRBV19|-|TRBJ1-2
CATRGGDTRNYGYTF
TGTGCCACCAGGGGAGGGGACACCAGAAATTATGGCTACACCTTC
>-|TRBV12-5|-|TRBJ1-5
CASGLGVTGFSNQPQHF
TGTGCTAGTGGTTTGGGCGTTACAGGTTTTAGCAATCAGCCCCAGCATTTT
>-|TRBV11-2|TRBD1|TRBJ2-5
CASSLVGTGTTGTQYF
TGTGCCAGCAGCTTAGTCGGGACAGGGACCACCGGGACCCAGTACTTC
>-|TRBV2|-|TRBJ2-2
CASRAGSINTGELFF
TGTGCCAGCAGAGCCGGGTCGATTAACACCGGGGAGCTGTTTTTT
>few|TRBV7-6|TRBD2|TRBJ2-3
CASTPSGGYTDTQYF
TGTGCCAGCACCCCCAGCGGGGGATACACAGATACGCAGTATTTT
>-|TRBV30|TRBD1|TRBJ2-7
CAWSLRDRVYEQYF
TGTGCCTGGAGTCTCCGGGACAGGGTCTACGAGCAGTACTTC
>-|TRBV24-1|-|TRBJ1-6
CATSDVGGNSPLHF
TGTGCCACCAGTGATGTCGGGGGTAATTCACCCCTCCACTTT
>few|TRBV6-5|-|TRBJ1-5
CASSPRAGQPQHF
TGTGCCAGCAGTCCGAGGGCCGGTCAGCCCCAGCATTTT
>-|TRBV4-1|-|TRBJ1-1
CASSQVSRRGTEAFF
TGCGCCAGCAGCCAAGTAAGTAGGAGGGGAACAGAAGCTTTCTTT
>-|TRBV7-9|-|TRBJ2-1
CASRGGGFNEQFF
TGTGCCAGCAGAGGAGGGGGCTTCAATGAGCAGTTCTTC
>-|TRBV28|TRBD1|TRBJ1-1
CASRLPGQGESEAFF
TGTGCCAGCAGGTTACCGGGACAGGGAGAAAGTGAAGCTTTCTTT
>-|TRBV4-3|-|TRBJ2-7
CASSQGAGQPYEQYF
TGCGCCAGCAGCCAAGGGGCAGGGCAACCTTACGAGCAGTACTTC
>few|TRBV4-3|-|TRBJ1-1
CASSAGPRTEAFF
TGCGCCAGCAGCGCAGGGCCTAGGACTGAAGCTTTCTTT
>-|TRBV5-5|TRBD2|TRBJ2-7
CASSLQVGGDGEQYF
TGTGCCAGCAGCTTGCAGGTCGGGGGGGATGGCGAGCAGTACTTC
>-|TRBV3-1/TRBV3-2|-|TRBJ1-1
CASRHTGSEAFF
TGTGCCAGCAGGCATACAGGGAGTGAAGCTTTCTTT
>-|TRBV6-5|-|TRBJ1-1
CAITGYLNTEAFF
TGTGCCATAACGGGGTACCTGAACACTGAAGCTTTCTTT
>once|TRBV5-1|-|TRBJ2-7
CASRETPRSSYEQYF
TGCGCCAGCAGAGAGACTCCCCGGAGCTCCTACGAGCAGTACTTC
>-|TRBV19|-|TRBJ1-6
CASSTRGQTYNSPLHF
TGTGCCAGTAGTACCCGCGGGCAGACCTATAATTCACCCCTCCACTTT
>-|TRBV6-1|-|TRBJ2-3
CASSEAPTRTDTQYF
TGTGCCAGCAGTGAAGCCCCGACTCGCACAGATACGCAGTATTTT
>-|TRBV3-1/TRBV3-2|TRBD2|TRBJ2-4
CASSQGTSWSKNIQYF
TGTGCCAGCAGCCAGGGGACTAGCTGGTCCAAAAACATTCAGTACTTC
>-|TRBV5-4|-|TRBJ2-2
CASKPAGKGTGELFF
TGTGCCAGCAAACCGGCAGGGAAGGGGACCGGGGAGCTGTTTTTT
>-|TRBV18|TRBD1|TRBJ2-3
CASSPLGVRTGGAGGTDTQYF
TGTGCCAGCTCACCACTAGGCGTCAGGACAGGGGGCGCCGGGGGCACAGATACGCAGTATTTT
>-|TRBV2|-|TRBJ1-2
CASSKQQTDGYTF
TGTGCCAGCAGCAAACAGCAAACCGATGGCTACACCTTC
>-|TRBV5-1|TRBD1|TRBJ1-1
CASSLAQGALQGAEAFF
TGCGCCAGCAGCTTGGCCCAGGGGGCCCTCCAGGGAGCTGAAGCTTTCTTT
>many|TRBV19|TRBD2|TRBJ2-1
CASSGSGTRALF
TGTGCCAGTAGTGGGTCCGGGACTAGGGCACTCTTC
>-|TRBV24-1|-|TRBJ1-1
CATSDGRRNTEAFF
TGTGCCACCAGTGATGGTAGGAGAAACACTGAAGCTTTCTTT
>-|TRBV6-2/TRBV6-3|TRBD1|TRBJ1-1
CASSFDRENTEAFF
TGTGCCAGCAGTTTTGACAGGGAGAACACTGAAGCTTTCTTT
>-|TRBV28|-|TRBJ1-2
CASSPEHGYTF
TGTGCCAGCAGTCCGGAGCATGGCTACACCTTC
>few|TRBV5-8|TRBD1|TRBJ2-7
CASSPRDRASYEQYF
TGTGCCAGCAGCCCACGGGACAGGGCCTCCTACGAGCAGTACTTC
>once|TRBV5-6|TRBD1|TRBJ2-7
CASSSDRDHEQYF
TGTGCCAGCAGCTCCGACAGGGACCACGAGCAGTACTTC
>-|TRBV11-2|TRBD2|TRBJ2-1
CASSFRAGLYEQFF
TGTGCCAGCAGCTTTCGAGCGGGGCTCTATGAGCAGTTCTTC
>few|TRBV6-5|-|TRBJ1-1
CASRPYRETEAFF
TGTGCCAGCAGGCCCTACAGGGAGACTGAAGCTTTCTTT
>-|TRBV27|TRBD1|TRBJ1-2
CASSPDRVNYWNYGYTF
TGTGCCAGCAGTCCGGACAGGGTAAATTATTGGAACTATGGCTACACCTTC
>-|TRBV7-8|TRBD1|TRBJ1-1
CASSLVAGGKMNTEAFF
TGTGCCAGCAGCTTAGTCGCAGGGGGAAAAATGAACACTGAAGCTTTCTTT
>-|TRBV19|TRBD1|TRBJ1-5
CASTPETGRPSNQPQHF
TGTGCCAGTACGCCGGAGACAGGGCGGCCGAGCAATCAGCCCCAGCATTTT